The 11 T cell receptor beta chains below come from one sample, sequenced in a study of cytomegalovirus exposure and HLA in healthy donors (dated by TCRdb to 2017 to 2019). Receptor libraries were prepared by the immunoSEQ multiplex PCR assay. A mixture of 60 forward primers for TCR Vbeta segments and 13 reverse primers for TCR Jbeta segments was used in the multiplex PCR. Drawn from immuneACCESS, this table holds only the in-frame rearrangements with V and J called that TCRdb kept. Clones are partly lost; checked studies trace under half to an unresolved V gene and leave the rest unexplained. A total of some 100,000 clones appear in this sample, 65% to 80% of them only once. About a sixth of the sample rests with the top ten. Source material: PBMCs. The receptors derive from a woman aged 18-30 years in good health and CMV-seropositive.

The chain employs TRBV7-3 and TRBJ1-1; D gene uncertain. The germline V and J ends were trimmed by 5 bases and 1 base, with 8 bases remaining between them. This CDR3 is 13 amino acids long. The germline gives CDR1 SGHTA, CDR2 FQGTGA. CDR3: CASSEAANTEAFF. In DNA, the CDR3 is TGTGCCAGCAGCGAGGCTGCGAACACTGAAGCTTTCTTT.

There are a few counts of this clone. The gene calls are TRBV2 and TRBJ1-5, with 8 bases that match TRBD1. The CDR3 is made up of 14 amino acids. CDR1 is SNHLY, CDR2 FYNNEI, per germline. V dropped 9 bases and J dropped 3; count of bases not matched to a gene: 7. CDR3 DNA sequence: TGTGCCAGTTCGCCGGGACAGGACAATCAGCCCCAGCATTTT. Encoded protein: CASSPGQDNQPQHF.

In its sample, this clone was seen a few times. V gene TRBV30 combines with J gene TRBJ1-1, with D maybe TRBD1 (5 bases). Looked up from germline, CDR1 is GTSNPN and CDR2 is SVGIG (reference sequence). CDR3 length equals 14 residues. Trimming pared 4 bases from V and 4 bases from J, leaving 16 bases between. CDR3 DNA: TGTGCCTGGACTGGCTGGTCCGGGGGCACTGAAGCTTTCTTT. Its translation: CAWTGWSGGTEAFF. Supplemented by reference TRBV30 and TRBJ1-1, the full variable domain reads SQTIHQWPATLVQPVGSPLSLECTVEGTSNPNLYWYRQAAGRGLQLLFYSVGIGQISSEVPQNLSASRPQDRQFILSSKKLLLSDSGFYLCAWTGWSGGTEAFFGQGTRLTVV.

This chain links TRBV5-1 with TRBJ2-7; D is perhaps TRBD2 (5 bases). This CDR3 region has 14 residues. V was clipped by 0 bases and J by 2 bases, with 9 bases between them. Germline V lookup: CDR1 SGHRS, CDR2 YFSETQ. CDR3 nucleotides: TGCGCCAGCAGCTTGGTCCTAGCTACCTACGAGCAGTACTTC. Amino acids: CASSLVLATYEQYF. The whole variable domain, filled in from reference TRBV5-1 and TRBJ2-7, reads KAGVTQTPRYLIKTRGQQVTLSCSPISGHRSVSWYQQTPGQGLQFLFEYFSETQRNKGNFPGRFSGRQFSNSRSEMNVSTLELGDSALYLCASSLVLATYEQYFGPGTRLTVT.

This chain uses TRBV5-6 with TRBJ2-5, with D possibly matching TRBD2 (6 bases). Germline loops: CDR1 SGHDT, CDR2 YYEEEE. Deletions cut 1 base from V and 5 bases from J, with 15 bases between. The CDR3 is 15 amino acids. The CDR3 DNA reads as TGTGCCAGCAGCTTGCCAGTCTCTGCGGGGGAGACCCAGTACTTC. Translation: CASSLPVSAGETQYF.

V and J are TRBV6-4 and TRBJ2-5; 10 nucleotides align to TRBD2. The CDR3 has 13 residues. J gave up 5 bases and V 6 bases, and 3 bases lay outside the gene matches. Germline V lookup: CDR1 MRHNA, CDR2 SNTAGT. The CDR3 spells CASRTSGVETQYF. The CDR3 bases are TGTGCCAGCAGAACTAGCGGGGTTGAGACCCAGTACTTC.

This chain uses TRBV7-9 with TRBJ1-2; unclear D gene. The CDR3 sequence is 14 residues long. The ends were cut back, 7 bases at V and 4 bases at J, with 16 bases in the middle. Germline-derived CDR1 and CDR2 are SEHNR and FQNEAQ (reference sequence). CDR3 sequence reads: CASIGSTGGYGYTF. The CDR3 DNA follows: TGTGCCAGCATCGGGAGTACGGGTGGCTATGGCTACACCTTC.

The chain employs TRBV19 and TRBJ1-2, with D tentatively TRBD1 (5 bases). The CDR3 is 15 amino acids. V lost 1 base and J lost 5, with 14 bases in between. Germline values: CDR1 LNHDA, CDR2 SQIVND (reference sequence). CDR3 sequence (DNA): TGTGCCAGTAGTATAGGCGACGAGACAGCTTATGGCTACACCTTC. The encoded protein is CASSIGDETAYGYTF.

This chain links TRBV4-1 with TRBJ2-7; 9 bases match TRBD1. The CDR3 is made up of 15 amino acids. V was pared by 0 bases and J by 1 base, with 1 base of the junction left unmatched. Per germline, CDR1 MGHRA and CDR2 YSYEKL. In nucleotides, the CDR3 is TGCGCCAGCAGCCAAGAGGGGACAGGGTCCTACGAGCAGTACTTC. This encodes CASSQEGTGSYEQYF.

V and J are TRBV18 and TRBJ2-1; 9 bases are a match to TRBD2. This CDR3 contains 15 residues. Per germline, CDR1 KGHSH and CDR2 LQKENI. V was pared by 3 bases and J by 6 bases, with 6 bases of the junction left unmatched. The DNA of the CDR3 is TGTGCCAGCTCACCTCCCGGGACTAGCCGCAATGAGCAGTTCTTC. Its protein product is CASSPPGTSRNEQFF.

The rearrangement links TRBV29-1 to TRBJ1-5; 7 nucleotides align to TRBD1. Germline V lookup: CDR1 SQVTM, CDR2 ANQGSEA. This CDR3 is 14 amino acids long. V was clipped by 4 bases and J by 0 bases; unmatched bases: 3. The CDR3 is CSVAGQNSNQPQHF. The CDR3 DNA reads as TGCAGCGTTGCGGGACAGAATAGCAATCAGCCCCAGCATTTT.